This is a list of T cell receptor beta chains from one sample in a study of PD-1 blockade in classical Hodgkin lymphoma. Here immunoSEQ multiplex PCR was the method, and the copy in TCRdb shows in-frame clones only, minus some. The sample lists tens of thousands of clones; around 80% were seen once. The sample consisted of peripheral blood mononuclear cells (PBMCs), taken before the fourth cycle of nivolumab. The receptors shown here come from a human donor with classical Hodgkin lymphoma. The CDR3 runs from the conserved cysteine through the conserved F or W. D genes are given only for firm matches. For some rows the clone size is stated as once, few or many, or as a class when expanded; others skip it.

CDR3 DNA	CDR3 protein	V gene	D gene	clone size	J gene
TGTGCCAGTACCCAAACGGCGGTGGATCGGAACACTGAAGCTTTCTTT	CASTQTAVDRNTEAFF	TRBV19	NA	NA	TRBJ1-1
TGCGCCAGCAGCTATATGACAGGGGGCGAGTACGAGCAGTACTTC	CASSYMTGGEYEQYF	TRBV5-1	TRBD1	once	TRBJ2-7
TGTGCCAGCAGTTACTCGGGGACAGGGGGATTCACTGAAGCTTTCTTT	CASSYSGTGGFTEAFF	TRBV6-5	TRBD1	NA	TRBJ1-1
TGTGCCAGCAGTTTGGCCGGACAGCCTGGAGGCTACACCTTC	CASSLAGQPGGYTF	TRBV28	NA	NA	TRBJ1-2
TGTGCCAGCAGTTTATCCGGGGGGTATGGCTACACCTTC	CASSLSGGYGYTF	TRBV27	NA	NA	TRBJ1-2
TGTGCCAGCAGTCCCGGACACGGAACTTATGGCTACACCTTC	CASSPGHGTYGYTF	TRBV28	NA	NA	TRBJ1-2
TGTGCCATCCGGGGAGGACAGGGAACTGAGCAGTTCTTC	CAIRGGQGTEQFF	TRBV28	TRBD1	NA	TRBJ2-1
TGCGCCAGCAGCCCGCAGGGTATCACTGAAGCTTTCTTT	CASSPQGITEAFF	TRBV4-3	NA	NA	TRBJ1-1
TGTGCCAGCAGCTTCCGGGACAGGGGAACCGGGGAGCTGTTTTTT	CASSFRDRGTGELFF	TRBV5-4	TRBD1	NA	TRBJ2-2
TGTGCCAGCAGAAGGAGCTCTGGAAACACCATATATTTT	CASRRSSGNTIYF	TRBV27	NA	NA	TRBJ1-3
TGTGCCATCAGGGGCAGCGGGAGTAGAAACACCGGGGAGCTGTTTTTT	CAIRGSGSRNTGELFF	TRBV10-3	TRBD2	NA	TRBJ2-2
TGTGCCAGCAGCTTGCGGTGGGTCTCCTACGAGCAGTACTTC	CASSLRWVSYEQYF	TRBV5-6	NA	NA	TRBJ2-7
TGTGCCAGCAGCTTGGATATTCGCGGAAGGACCCAGTACTTC	CASSLDIRGRTQYF	TRBV5-6	NA	NA	TRBJ2-5
TGTGCCAGCAGCCCGGGGGGCTACGAGCAGTACTTC	CASSPGGYEQYF	TRBV7-9	TRBD2	NA	TRBJ2-7
TGTGCCAGCAGCTCGACCGTCAATACCCAAGAGACCCAGTACTTC	CASSSTVNTQETQYF	TRBV7-8	NA	NA	TRBJ2-5
TGCGCCAGCAGCTTGGCCACCTCGTACGGGAACACTGAAGCTTTCTTT	CASSLATSYGNTEAFF	TRBV5-1	NA	once	TRBJ1-1
TGTGCCAGCAGCTTAGCGGGACAGGGGATCATGGGGAGTCCTGGCTACACCTTC	CASSLAGQGIMGSPGYTF	TRBV7-8	TRBD1	NA	TRBJ1-2
TGTGCCAGCAGCTTAAGCGGGGGGGTTTTGGGTACAGATACGCAGTATTTT	CASSLSGGVLGTDTQYF	TRBV7-2	TRBD2	NA	TRBJ2-3
TGTGCCAGTAGTATCCCCCCATGGGAGCTGTTTTTT	CASSIPPWELFF	TRBV19	NA	few	TRBJ2-2
TGTGCCAGCAGTGAGGGCAGGGTCCAAGAGACCCAGTACTTC	CASSEGRVQETQYF	TRBV6-5	NA	NA	TRBJ2-5
TGTGCCAGCAGTGCTCCACGGACAGGAGAGTTTAGAACCGGGGAGCTGTTTTTT	CASSAPRTGEFRTGELFF	TRBV6-1	TRBD1	NA	TRBJ2-2